The subject of this entry is one TCR beta chain. Its antigen is undetermined. Given a much more abundant clone one base away, this may be a read error. The record originates from a study of T-cell reconstitution after alpha-beta-depleted transplantation in children. Points from the study as a whole: Alpha-beta T cells present about two months after transplant were reported to originate from several hundred expanded graft clones. Fresh T-cell production supplied most of the T-cell counts and diversity seen one year after transplant. Recipient T cells and thymic progenitors that survived were the source of the high TCRbeta diversity seen at day 60 in some patients.

Construction of the TCRbeta library involved unique molecular identifiers. In TCRdb, the PCR reads were re-called with MiXCR into one record per CDR3 protein. The sample carries 200,000 to 250,000 distinct CDR3 sequences, roughly 10% recorded once. Germline CDR1 reads SGHAT; CDR2 reads FQNNGV. This CDR3 is 14 amino acids long. Trimming stripped 0 bases from V and 7 bases from J, with 12 bases between. Sequences were derived from PBMCs, sampled before TCRalphabeta/CD19-depleted stem cell transplant. This sequence joins TRBV11-2 and TRBJ2-5; no clear D. This clonotype originated in a child under two years old with acute myeloid leukemia, due to receive a stem cell transplant. The CDR3 is CASSLDGATGTQYF. The CDR3 coding sequence is TGTGCCAGCAGCTTAGATGGCGCGACGGGGACCCAGTACTTC.